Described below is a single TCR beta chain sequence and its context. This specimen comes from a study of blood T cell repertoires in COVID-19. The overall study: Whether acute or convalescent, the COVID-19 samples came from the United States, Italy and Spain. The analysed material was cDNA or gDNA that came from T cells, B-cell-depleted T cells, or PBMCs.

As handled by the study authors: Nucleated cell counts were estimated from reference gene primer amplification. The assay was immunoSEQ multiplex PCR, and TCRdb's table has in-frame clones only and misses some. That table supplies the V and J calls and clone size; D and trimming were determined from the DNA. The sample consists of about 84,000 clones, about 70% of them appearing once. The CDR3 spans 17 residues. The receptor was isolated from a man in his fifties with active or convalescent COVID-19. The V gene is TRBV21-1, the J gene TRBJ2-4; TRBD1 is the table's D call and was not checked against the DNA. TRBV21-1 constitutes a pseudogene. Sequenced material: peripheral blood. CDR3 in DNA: TGTGCCAGCAGCAAAGAAAAAGTGGCATTGGCCAAAAACATTCAGTACTTC. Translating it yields CASSKEKVALAKNIQYF.